The 14 T cell receptor beta chains below were found in one sample sequenced in a study of T cell clonotyping in hematopoietic cell transplantation. The time point here: recipient sample about 28 days before transplant, after cytoreduction. TCRdb keeps only in-frame clones here, not all; method: immunoSEQ multiplex PCR. The sample consists of some 9,600 clones, roughly 84% of them appearing once. The starting material was peripheral blood mononuclear cells, obtained before stem cell transplant. The receptor set was obtained from a woman in her 50s with chronic myeloid leukemia. Some clones in this sample may be carry-over from other donors' samples.

This chain joins TRBV6-5 and TRBJ2-5, with 14 bases identical to TRBD2. Germline lookup yields CDR1 MNHEY and CDR2 SVGAGI. The V gene end was trimmed by 4 bases and the J gene end by 3 bases; junction bases not matched to a gene: 1. CDR3 length: 15 residues. The DNA for the CDR3 is TGTGCCAGCAGTTCGGGACTAGCGGGAGAAGAGACCCAGTACTTC. It codes for CASSSGLAGEETQYF.

The V and J genes are TRBV19 and TRBJ2-6, with D possibly TRBD1 on 5 matching bases. The V gene's germline CDR1 is LNHDA and CDR2 SQIVND (reference sequence). The V gene lost 9 bases and the J gene lost 2 bases, with 8 bases spanning the gap. The CDR3 spans 13 residues. DNA for the CDR3: TGTGCCAGCACAGGAACTGGGGCCAACGTCCTGACTTTC. Amino acid sequence: CASTGTGANVLTF. Looking up the rest from reference TRBV19 and TRBJ2-6 gives the full variable domain: DGGITQSPKYLFRKEGQNVTLSCEQNLNHDAMYWYRQDPGQGLRLIYYSQIVNDFQKGDIAEGYSVSREKKESFPLTVTSAQKNPTAFYLCASTGTGANVLTFGAGSRLTVL.

The chain recombines TRBV2 with TRBJ2-1; D remains unclear. Per germline, CDR1 SNHLY and CDR2 FYNNEI. The V and J ends lost 5 bases and 10 bases respectively, with 9 bases between them. The length of the CDR3 is 11 residues. CDR3 in DNA: TGTGCCAGCAGTAATCATTTCGAGCAGTTCTTC. Protein: CASSNHFEQFF.

This clone was detected once. This sequence joins TRBV28 and TRBJ2-5; the D gene is possibly TRBD1 (6 bases). V lost 7 bases and J 3 bases, leaving 12 bases between the germline ends. The CDR3 has 13 residues. Germline V gives CDR1 MDHEN, CDR2 SYDVKM. CDR3: CASTKQGKETQYF. For the CDR3, the DNA is TGTGCCAGCACCAAACAGGGCAAAGAGACCCAGTACTTC.

The J gene is TRBJ2-3, the V gene TRBV30, with a possible D match to TRBD2 (5 bases). V was pared by 3 bases and J by 2 bases, with 12 bases between. This CDR3 is 14 amino acids long. In germline, CDR1 is GTSNPN, CDR2 SVGIG (reference sequence). In nucleotides, the CDR3 is TGTGCCTGGAGCTTCCGGGGATACACAGATACGCAGTATTTT. Translated: CAWSFRGYTDTQYF. Variable domain in full (rest from reference TRBV30 and TRBJ2-3): SQTIHQWPATLVQPVGSPLSLECTVEGTSNPNLYWYRQAAGRGLQLLFYSVGIGQISSEVPQNLSASRPQDRQFILSSKKLLLSDSGFYLCAWSFRGYTDTQYFGPGTRLTVL.

J is TRBJ1-1 and V is TRBV5-4; D not resolved. Germline V lookup: CDR1 SGHNT, CDR2 YYREEE (reference sequence). The CDR3 length is 13 residues. V was shortened by 3 bases and J by 2 bases, with 8 bases between the two germline ends. In DNA, the CDR3 is TGTGCCAGCAGCTCCCCGGTAAACACTGAAGCTTTCTTT. It is translated as CASSSPVNTEAFF.

The J gene is TRBJ1-1, the V gene TRBV30; D unresolved. This CDR3 is built from 12 residues. The germline V and J ends were trimmed by 5 bases and 2 bases, with 9 bases remaining between them. Per the germline V gene, CDR1 is GTSNPN and CDR2 is SVGIG (reference sequence). CDR3 nucleotides: TGTGCCTGGTCTGCACTTAACACTGAAGCTTTCTTT. Amino acids: CAWSALNTEAFF. The full variable domain, with the rest looked up from reference TRBV30 and TRBJ1-1, is SQTIHQWPATLVQPVGSPLSLECTVEGTSNPNLYWYRQAAGRGLQLLFYSVGIGQISSEVPQNLSASRPQDRQFILSSKKLLLSDSGFYLCAWSALNTEAFFGQGTRLTVV.

The chain combines TRBV27 with TRBJ2-2, with D possibly called TRBD1 or TRBD2 (6 bases each). CDR3 length equals 16 residues. Trimming removed 10 bases from V and 1 base from J, with 19 bases in between. From germline, CDR1 is MNHEY and CDR2 SMNVEV (reference sequence). CDR3 loop: CATHKGVGGNTGELFF. The CDR3 DNA follows: TGTGCCACCCACAAGGGGGTGGGGGGGAACACCGGGGAGCTGTTTTTT.

The V and J genes are TRBV10-3 and TRBJ2-7, with D possibly being TRBD1 (5 bases). Germline assignment: CDR1 ENHRY and CDR2 SYGVKD. Between the trimmed V and J ends, which lost 10 bases and 1 base, there was a span of 17 bases. CDR3 length equals 14 residues. CDR3 sequence reads: CATLQVSNSYEQYF. The CDR3 region has the DNA TGTGCCACACTACAGGTATCAAATTCCTACGAGCAGTACTTC.

The gene calls are TRBV29-1 and TRBJ2-5; TRBD2 aligns across 10 bases. Trimming at V came to 4 bases and at J to 1 base, leaving 3 bases not matched to a gene. Germline CDR1 SQVTM, CDR2 ANQGSEA. The CDR3 spans 14 residues. The CDR3: CSVALAGPQETQYF. CDR3 DNA: TGCAGCGTTGCACTAGCGGGGCCCCAAGAGACCCAGTACTTC. The complete variable domain, with remaining parts taken from reference TRBV29-1 and TRBJ2-5, reads SAVISQKPSRDICQRGTSLTIQCQVDSQVTMMFWYRQQPGQSLTLIATANQGSEATYESGFVIDKFPISRPNLTFSTLTVSNMSPEDSSIYLCSVALAGPQETQYFGPGTRLLVL.

The chain is built from TRBV28 and TRBJ2-7; D unresolved. The CDR3 covers 13 residues. Germline V gene sequence: CDR1 MDHEN, CDR2 SYDVKM. The V and J ends lost 3 bases and 1 base respectively, with 7 bases between them. CDR3 bases: TGTGCCAGCAGTTTCACAAATTCCTACGAGCAGTACTTC. Its translation: CASSFTNSYEQYF.

The chain is built from TRBV30 and TRBJ2-7, with D possibly TRBD1 on 6 matching bases. The CDR3 sequence is 11 residues long. Looked up from germline, CDR1 is GTSNPN and CDR2 is SVGIG (reference sequence). Trimming cost V 5 bases and J 2 bases, with 7 bases left between them. In nucleotides, the CDR3 is TGTGCCTGGGCAGGGGCCTACGAGCAGTACTTC. Translating gives CAWAGAYEQYF. The complete variable domain, with remaining parts taken from reference TRBV30 and TRBJ2-7, reads SQTIHQWPATLVQPVGSPLSLECTVEGTSNPNLYWYRQAAGRGLQLLFYSVGIGQISSEVPQNLSASRPQDRQFILSSKKLLLSDSGFYLCAWAGAYEQYFGPGTRLTVT.

The chain combines TRBV10-1 with TRBJ2-7; no clear D gene. Trimming took off 4 bases at V and 2 bases at J, with 9 bases between the two ends. Germline V gene data show CDR1 as WNHNN and CDR2 as SYGVQD (reference sequence). This CDR3 contains 13 residues. The CDR3 sequence: CASSVGTTYEQYF. CDR3 nucleotide sequence: TGCGCCAGCAGTGTCGGTACGACCTACGAGCAGTACTTC.

V usage is TRBV21-1 and J usage is TRBJ2-2; TRBD1, the table's D call, was not compared with the DNA. TRBV21-1 is designated a pseudogene. The CDR3 spans 20 residues. The CDR3 nucleotides are TGTGCCAGCAGCAATCTACGGGACAGGGTAATTAACGCGAACACCGGGGAGCTGTTTTTT. Translation: CASSNLRDRVINANTGELFF.